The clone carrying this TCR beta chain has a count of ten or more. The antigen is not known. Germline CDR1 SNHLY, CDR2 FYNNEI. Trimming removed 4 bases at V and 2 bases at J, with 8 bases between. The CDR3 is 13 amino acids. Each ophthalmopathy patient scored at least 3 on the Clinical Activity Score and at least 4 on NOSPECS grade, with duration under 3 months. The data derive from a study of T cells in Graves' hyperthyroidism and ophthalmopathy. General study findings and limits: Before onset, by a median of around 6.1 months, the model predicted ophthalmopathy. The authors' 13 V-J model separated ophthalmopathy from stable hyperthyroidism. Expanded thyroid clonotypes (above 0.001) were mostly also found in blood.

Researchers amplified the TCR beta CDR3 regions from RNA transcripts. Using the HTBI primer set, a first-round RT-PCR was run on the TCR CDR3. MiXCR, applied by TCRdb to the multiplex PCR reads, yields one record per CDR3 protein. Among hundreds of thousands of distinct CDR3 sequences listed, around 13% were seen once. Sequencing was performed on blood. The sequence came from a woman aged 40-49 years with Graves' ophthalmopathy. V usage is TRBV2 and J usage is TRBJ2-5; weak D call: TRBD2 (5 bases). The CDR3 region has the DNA TGTGCCAGCAGTGGGAGGCGGCAAGAGACCCAGTACTTC. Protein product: CASSGRRQETQYF.